The rows below give T cell receptor beta chains drawn from one sample of a study of cytotoxic CD8 clonotypes in ibrutinib-treated CLL. The protocol was immunoSEQ multiplex PCR, while the TCRdb copy is restricted to in-frame clones and leaves out a portion. The data hold 100,000 to 150,000 clones, with approximately 85% observed a single time. The material sequenced was PBMCs, taken after 24 months of ibrutinib treatment. These receptors originate from a human donor with chronic lymphocytic leukemia. Each CDR3 is given with its conserved first and last residue. A D gene is named only where the DNA matches it firmly. Where a row states a size, it is once, few, many or the class of an expanded clone; other rows omit it.

-,TRBV28,TRBJ2-7,-,CASSTNYEQYF,TGTGCCAGCAGTACCAATTACGAGCAGTACTTC
-,TRBV7-2,TRBJ2-5,-,CASSSAGGETQYF,TGTGCCAGCAGCTCCGCGGGCGGAGAGACCCAGTACTTC
-,TRBV9,TRBJ1-2,-,CASRKGEGLGYGYTF,TGTGCCAGCAGGAAGGGTGAGGGGTTGGGCTATGGCTACACCTTC
-,TRBV28,TRBJ1-3,once,CASSLFNSPGYSGNTIYF,TGTGCCAGCAGTTTATTTAATTCTCCGGGATACTCTGGAAACACCATATATTTT
TRBD1,TRBV14,TRBJ2-7,few,CASSERTGQYF,TGTGCCAGCAGCGAGCGGACAGGGCAGTACTTC
-,TRBV28,TRBJ1-1,few,CASSTRQVSPEAFF,TGTGCCAGCAGCACACGACAGGTTAGTCCTGAAGCTTTCTTT
-,TRBV14,TRBJ1-2,-,CASSHRTYTGNYGYTF,TGTGCCAGCAGCCACCGAACCTACACAGGGAACTATGGCTACACCTTC
-,TRBV5-1,TRBJ2-2,few,CASSLLGRGTGELFF,TGCGCCAGCAGTTTGCTGGGGCGCGGCACCGGGGAGCTGTTTTTT
-,TRBV7-2,TRBJ1-4,-,CASSLDGVGLGEKLFF,TGTGCCAGCAGCTTAGACGGGGTAGGGCTTGGTGAAAAACTGTTTTTT
TRBD1,TRBV4-1,TRBJ1-2,-,CASSQESGTGVQGYTF,TGCGCCAGCAGCCAAGAGTCGGGGACAGGGGTTCAGGGCTACACCTTC
TRBD2,TRBV7-3,TRBJ2-1,-,CASSVTSGSDEQFF,TGTGCCAGCAGCGTGACTAGCGGGAGTGATGAGCAGTTCTTC
TRBD2,TRBV30,TRBJ2-5,-,CAWTKRGLETQYF,TGTGCCTGGACAAAGCGGGGGTTAGAGACCCAGTACTTC
-,TRBV4-1,TRBJ2-3,-,CASSRYLVTDTQYF,TGCGCCAGCAGCCGTTATTTAGTTACAGATACGCAGTATTTT
-,TRBV28,TRBJ2-3,-,CASSWDEESTDTQYF,TGTGCCAGCAGTTGGGACGAAGAAAGCACAGATACGCAGTATTTT
TRBD2,TRBV7-2,TRBJ2-5,-,CASSLGGLAGGHGEETQYF,TGTGCCAGCAGCTTAGGGGGACTAGCGGGAGGTCACGGAGAAGAGACCCAGTACTTC
-,TRBV5-4,TRBJ2-7,-,CASSPQGSYEQYF,TGTGCCAGCAGCCCCCAGGGATCCTACGAGCAGTACTTC
TRBD1,TRBV18,TRBJ1-5,-,CASSVGTGENQPQHF,TGTGCCAGCTCGGTCGGGACAGGGGAGAATCAGCCCCAGCATTTT
TRBD2,TRBV2,TRBJ2-5,-,CASSEIGLAGGETQYF,TGTGCCAGCAGTGAAATTGGACTAGCGGGAGGGGAGACCCAGTACTTC
-,TRBV5-5,TRBJ2-2,-,CASSLEGSGVTGELFF,TGTGCCAGCAGCTTGGAGGGGTCGGGGGTCACCGGGGAGCTGTTTTTT
-,TRBV11-2,TRBJ1-1,-,CASSSLSGGYTEAFF,TGTGCCAGCAGCTCGTTAAGTGGGGGCTACACTGAAGCTTTCTTT
TRBD2,TRBV19,TRBJ2-3,-,CASSMMTTSGASTDTQYF,TGTGCCAGTAGTATGATGACTACTAGCGGGGCTAGCACAGATACGCAGTATTTT
-,TRBV7-2,TRBJ2-1,-,CASSDRAWNEQFF,TGTGCCAGCAGTGATCGGGCATGGAATGAGCAGTTCTTC
-,TRBV2,TRBJ1-1,few,CASSEAALGQYF,TGTGCCAGCAGTGAAGCAGCCCTAGGACAGTACTTT
-,TRBV15,TRBJ2-1,-,CATSNRHDSYNEQFF,TGTGCCACCAGCAACCGACACGACTCCTACAATGAGCAGTTCTTC
-,TRBV2,TRBJ1-2,-,CASSSRGRHGYTF,TGTGCCAGCAGTTCCCGGGGGCGGCATGGCTACACCTTC